This paragraph covers one TCR beta chain sequence. The target antigen is unknown. TCRdb's copy holds only in-frame clones and misses some; the assay was immunoSEQ multiplex PCR. This repertoire shows 150,000 to 160,000 clones, 90% found once; its top ten account for 1.8%. This sample was taken from a study of T cell responses to AZD1222 COVID-19 vaccine. Findings of the study overall: Mostly white British, mostly female donors; authors suggested clonal diversity may be underestimated.

This receptor was taken from an adult in good health. Sequencing was performed on peripheral blood, taken on day 0 of AZD1222 vaccination.

CDR3 loop: CASSPLAGGGYEQYF. CDR3 nucleotides: TGTGCCAGCAGCCCATTAGCGGGAGGCGGCTACGAGCAGTACTTC. V and J are TRBV7-3 and TRBJ2-7, with TRBD2 matching over 10 bases. Trimming removed 5 bases from V and 3 bases from J; junction bases left unmatched: 7. The germline V gene has CDR1 SGHTA and CDR2 FQGTGA. CDR3 size: 15 residues.